The clone carrying this T cell receptor beta chain appeared once. Its antigen is currently unknown. These data are taken from a study of shared clonotypes between healthy human individuals. Study at large: Researchers assigned three CD4 naive, three CD4 memory, two CD8 naive and one CD8 memory plate to each donor. Study outcomes and limitations: Lower generation probabilities were found for non-shared clonotypes than for those shared by all four donors. The sharing of about 5% of naive CD4 clonotypes was seen across a handful of donors.

CDR1 and CDR2 from the germline V gene are SGHNT and YENEEA. V dropped 5 bases and J dropped 7; count of bases not matched to a gene: 6. The CDR3 totals 15 residues. The authors loaded around 220 ng DNA, some 32,000 T cell genomes, into sorted-subset replicate PCRs. The protocol was immunoSEQ multiplex PCR, while the TCRdb copy is restricted to in-frame clones and leaves out a portion. Of about 2.4 million clones in the sample, 93% are singletons; the top ten hold roughly 0.36%. V is TRBV11-3 and J is TRBJ2-1; 12 bases fit TRBD1. The source material was naive CD4+ T cells from PBMCs. Subset indicated: CD45RA+ positively selected. The TCR sequence derives from a man aged 18-30 years in good health. Some clones in this sample may be carry-over from other donors' samples. The CDR3 here is CASSKGQGAYNEQFF. The CDR3 region has the DNA TGTGCCAGCAGCAAGGGACAGGGGGCGTATAATGAGCAGTTCTTC.